One and the same sample provided the 25 T cell receptor beta chains below, sequenced in a study of blood T cell repertoires in COVID-19. Measured with immunoSEQ multiplex PCR; TCRdb has only the in-frame clones, and not every one. The sample has nearly 350,000 clones, about 89% seen once. Material: peripheral blood. All receptors come from a woman aged 45-65 years with COVID-19, enrolled during active disease.

The chain carries TRBV19 and TRBJ2-3; 9 bases align to TRBD2. Germline V lookup: CDR1 LNHDA, CDR2 SQIVND (reference sequence). V lost 6 bases and J lost 5; bases outside the gene matches: 12. The CDR3 covers 16 residues. This CDR3 is CASSSPRAGGLDTQYF. CDR3 DNA sequence: TGTGCCAGTAGCTCTCCCCGGGCGGGAGGGCTAGATACGCAGTATTTT.

The V gene is TRBV5-1, the J gene TRBJ2-1; 13 bases are shared with TRBD2. Per the germline V gene, CDR1 is SGHRS and CDR2 is YFSETQ. The CDR3 extends over 15 amino acids. J was trimmed by 7 bases and V by 0 bases; bases with no gene match: 1. Here the CDR3 DNA reads TGCGCCAGCAGCTTGGGGACTAGCGGGAGAAATGAGCAGTTCTTC. It encodes CASSLGTSGRNEQFF.

The chain carries TRBV19 and TRBJ2-7; 14 positions match TRBD2. This CDR3 is built from 18 residues. J gave up 5 bases and V 4 bases, and 13 bases lay outside the gene matches. CDR1 is LNHDA, CDR2 SQIVND, per germline (reference sequence). The CDR3: CASSRTSGRQWDTDEQYF. Here the CDR3 DNA reads TGTGCCAGTAGTAGGACTAGCGGGAGGCAATGGGACACTGACGAGCAGTACTTC.

Comment on this clone: At the DNA level, this CDR3 is encoded by other sequences in the same sample as well. In nucleotides, the CDR3 is TGTGCCAGTAGTATCGACAGGGGCCCTAATCAGCCCCAGCATTTT. This codes for CASSIDRGPNQPQHF. The chain links TRBV19 to TRBJ1-5; TRBD1 matches 8 bases. CDR3 length: 15 residues. Germline V gene lookup returns CDR1 LNHDA and CDR2 SQIVND (reference sequence). V shed 3 bases and J 4 bases; nucleotides not matched to a gene: 5.

On this clone: Within the sample, other DNA sequences also encode this same CDR3. V is TRBV20-1 and J is TRBJ2-3; 7 bases are shared with TRBD2. The V segment lost 5 bases and the J segment 3 bases; nucleotides outside the gene matches: 11. The CDR3 is 15 residues long. Germline CDR1 reads DFQATT; CDR2 reads SNEGSKA (reference sequence). The CDR3: CSAGGGRARTDTQYF. The CDR3 bases are TGCAGTGCTGGTGGGGGGAGGGCAAGGACAGATACGCAGTATTTT.

The chain is built from TRBV21-1 and TRBJ1-2. TRBV21-1 is marked as a pseudogene. The CDR3 runs 12 residues. The CDR3 coding sequence is TGTGCCAGCTTTTTGGAGTTTTGTGGCTACACCTTC. It specifies CASFLEFCGYTF.

CDR3 amino acids: CASSLETNYNEQFF. CDR3 coding DNA: TGCGCCAGCAGCTTGGAGACTAACTACAATGAGCAGTTCTTC. The chain employs TRBV5-1 and TRBJ2-1, with D possibly TRBD2 on 5 matching bases. The CDR3 sequence is 14 residues long. V lost 0 bases, J lost 3 bases, and 7 bases lay in between. CDR1 and CDR2 (germline): SGHRS, YFSETQ.

The chain links TRBV28 to TRBJ2-3; 13 positions agree with TRBD2. CDR1 and CDR2 from the germline V gene are MDHEN and SYDVKM. The V segment lost 6 bases and the J segment 5 bases; nucleotides outside the gene matches: 2. This CDR3 region has 14 residues. The CDR3 reads CASRLAGGLDTQYF. The CDR3 bases are TGTGCCAGCAGACTAGCGGGAGGGTTAGATACGCAGTATTTT.

The chain employs TRBV5-4 and TRBJ1-2; TRBD1 matches 7 bases. CDR3 length equals 16 residues. With V trimmed by 3 bases and J by 4 bases, 12 bases remained unmatched. Germline V gene lookup returns CDR1 SGHNT and CDR2 YYREEE (reference sequence). As DNA, the CDR3 is TGTGCCAGCAGCTCCGGTTTAGGGGGCGCGGGCTATGGCTACACCTTC. Translated: CASSSGLGGAGYGYTF.

The chain recombines TRBV7-2 with TRBJ2-3; 13 bases fit TRBD2. This CDR3 spans 18 amino acids. CDR1 SGHTA and CDR2 FQGNSA come from the germline V gene. The V and J ends lost 1 base and 1 base, in that order; junction bases with no gene match: 5. This CDR3 reads CASSLGGLAGVRTDTQYF. CDR3 nucleotides: TGTGCCAGCAGCTTAGGTGGACTAGCGGGAGTACGCACAGATACGCAGTATTTT.

The rearrangement joins TRBV30 to TRBJ1-1; a weak D match, TRBD1 (5 bases). CDR1 is GTSNPN and CDR2 is SVGIG in the germline V gene (reference sequence). Between the trimmed V and J ends, which lost 0 bases and 4 bases, there was a span of 18 bases. The CDR3 is made up of 16 amino acids. The CDR3 DNA sequence: TGTGCCTGGAGTGTACTTTGGTCGCTGGGGGGCACTGAAGCTTTCTTT. It specifies CAWSVLWSLGGTEAFF.

The chain carries TRBV7-9 and TRBJ1-2, with D maybe TRBD1 (6 bases). Germline V gene sequence: CDR1 SEHNR, CDR2 FQNEAQ (reference sequence). Trimming stripped 5 bases from V and 6 bases from J, with 16 bases between. CDR3 length equals 14 residues. DNA of the CDR3: TGTGCCAGCAGCGCAAGGCAGGGGCTCGATGGCTACACCTTC. Translating gives CASSARQGLDGYTF.

The chain links TRBV11-3 to TRBJ1-6; no reliable D call. Deletions cut 5 bases from V and 6 bases from J, with 11 bases between. Germline lookup yields CDR1 SGHNT and CDR2 YENEEA. CDR3 size: 14 residues. As DNA, the CDR3 is TGTGCCAGCAGCCGGGAGGGTGGTAATTCACCCCTCCACTTT. Amino acids: CASSREGGNSPLHF.

The gene calls are TRBV5-4 and TRBJ1-2, with 9 nucleotides matching TRBD1. Germline CDR1 and CDR2: SGHNT and YYREEE (reference sequence). Trimming cost V 3 bases and J 3 bases; bases outside gene matches: 3. The CDR3 consists of 14 residues. The CDR3 region has the DNA TGTGCCAGCAGCTCCGGGACAGGGTACTATGGCTACACCTTC. The encoded protein is CASSSGTGYYGYTF.

This clone has only a few counts. The rearrangement joins TRBV30 to TRBJ1-1; D is uncertain. V lost 1 base and J lost 4, with 7 bases in between. This CDR3 has 12 amino acids. Germline V lookup: CDR1 GTSNPN, CDR2 SVGIG (reference sequence). CDR3 nucleotide sequence: TGTGCCTGGAGTGATAAATTCACTGAAGCTTTCTTT. This encodes CAWSDKFTEAFF.

The J gene is TRBJ1-2, the V gene TRBV19; 8 bases fit TRBD1. The trim removed 5 bases at V and 0 bases at J, leaving 2 bases unmatched. The CDR3 sequence is 14 residues long. Germline CDR1 and CDR2: LNHDA and SQIVND (reference sequence). CDR3 loop: CASSVQGANYGYTF. The CDR3 bases are TGTGCCAGTAGTGTACAGGGGGCTAACTATGGCTACACCTTC.

The gene calls are TRBV5-4 and TRBJ1-2; 8 nucleotides match TRBD1. V lost 3 bases and J lost 8; bases outside the gene matches: 9. This CDR3 contains 14 residues. CDR1 is SGHNT and CDR2 is YYREEE in the germline V gene (reference sequence). The chain's CDR3 is CASSYLDRGGGYTF. CDR3 in DNA: TGTGCCAGCAGCTACCTTGACAGGGGTGGGGGCTACACCTTC.

As regards this clone: Other DNA sequences of this sample code for an identical CDR3. The chain employs TRBV6-5 and TRBJ2-1, with 14 nucleotides matching TRBD2. The length of the CDR3 is 15 residues. Unmatched junction bases numbered 4, after V lost 5 bases and J lost 7 bases. From germline, CDR1 is MNHEY and CDR2 SVGAGI. The CDR3 loop is CASSRGTSGSNEQFF. In DNA form, the CDR3 reads TGTGCCAGCAGTCGAGGGACTAGCGGGAGTAATGAGCAGTTCTTC.

V usage is TRBV7-2 and J usage is TRBJ2-7, with 10 bases identical to TRBD2. The CDR3 contains 14 residues. CDR1 is SGHTA, CDR2 FQGNSA, per germline. V dropped 3 bases and J dropped 2; count of bases not matched to a gene: 1. The CDR3 DNA follows: TGTGCCAGCAGCTTCGGACTAGCGGCCTACGAGCAGTACTTC. It codes for CASSFGLAAYEQYF.

The chain has TRBV9 and TRBJ2-5; 9 bases align to TRBD1. The CDR3 extends over 16 amino acids. The ends lost 0 bases at V and 4 bases at J; junction bases unmatched: 7. Germline-derived CDR1 and CDR2 are SGDLS and YYNGEE. For the CDR3, the DNA is TGTGCCAGCAGCGTAGAGGGACAGGGTAGTGGAGAGACCCAGTACTTC. This encodes CASSVEGQGSGETQYF.

The chain employs TRBV13 and TRBJ2-4, with 9 bases identical to TRBD2. This CDR3 has 18 amino acids. Germline CDR1 reads PRHDT; CDR2 reads FYEKMQ (reference sequence). The trim removed 5 bases at V and 0 bases at J, leaving 11 bases unmatched. The CDR3 sequence: CASSPRASGEGAKNIQYF. The CDR3 nucleotides read TGTGCCAGCAGCCCCCGCGCTAGCGGGGAGGGAGCCAAAAACATTCAGTACTTC.

This chain joins TRBV5-5 and TRBJ1-6; 8 bases line up with TRBD1. Per the germline V gene, CDR1 is SGHKS and CDR2 is YYEKEE (reference sequence). After removal of 3 bases from V and 0 bases from J, the junction contained 5 bases not matched to a gene. The CDR3 runs to 17 residues. The CDR3 DNA reads as TGTGCCAGCAGCTCCGACAGGGGTAGCTCCTATAATTCACCCCTCCACTTT. It yields the protein CASSSDRGSSYNSPLHF.

The J gene is TRBJ2-7, the V gene TRBV30, with D unclear. Trimming cost V 2 bases and J 3 bases, with 8 bases left between them. Germline CDR1 and CDR2: GTSNPN and SVGIG (reference sequence). The CDR3 consists of 12 residues. The CDR3 nucleotides are TGTGCCTGGAGTAGAGGAGTCTACGAGCAGTACTTC. As protein: CAWSRGVYEQYF.

Only one count was recorded for this clone. This rearrangement joins TRBV18 to TRBJ2-7; 7 positions match TRBD2. Germline lookup yields CDR1 KGHSH and CDR2 LQKENI. This CDR3 contains 15 residues. With V trimmed by 1 base and J by 6 bases, 9 bases remained unmatched. CDR3: CASSPQSAGVGEQYF. CDR3 in DNA: TGTGCCAGCTCACCACAGTCGGCGGGAGTCGGCGAGCAGTACTTC.

The V gene is TRBV3-1 (or the pseudogene TRBV3-2), the J gene TRBJ2-7, with 7 positions matching TRBD1. The CDR3 length is 14 residues. Trimming at V came to 7 bases and at J to 3 bases, leaving 9 bases not matched to a gene. Per germline, CDR1 LGHDT and CDR2 YNNKEL (reference sequence). DNA of the CDR3: TGTGCCAGCACGTCGGGACAGACTTTCTACGAGCAGTACTTC. Protein: CASTSGQTFYEQYF.